This is a list of T cell receptor beta chains from one sample in a study of OX40 agonist ivuxolimab in advanced cancers. Profiling relied on immunoSEQ multiplex PCR, and the TCRdb table lists in-frame clones only, not all of them. The sample shows 90,000 to 120,000 clones, less than 95% of them seen only once. The sequencing used CD4+ or CD8+ T cells sorted from blood, collected in a trial of the OX40 agonist ivuxolimab. These receptors all stem from an adult with an advanced solid tumor such as melanoma, head and neck, liver or kidney cancer. Each CDR3 is given without its conserved first and last residue. Each record gives: J gene, V gene, CDR3 protein.

J: TRBJ2-7; V: TRBV9; CDR3: ASSVRTPAYEQY
J: TRBJ1-2; V: TRBV27; CDR3: ASGQVDGYT
J: TRBJ2-7; V: TRBV27; CDR3: ASSRTSVYEQY
J: TRBJ2-7; V: TRBV4-2; CDR3: ASSQVEQGTHEQY
J: TRBJ2-1; V: TRBV14; CDR3: ASSQDLAGGIDEQF
J: TRBJ2-2; V: TRBV7-2; CDR3: ASSFLSGSKNTGELF
J: TRBJ1-1; V: TRBV10-1; CDR3: ASSLTGNTEAF
J: TRBJ1-2; V: TRBV19; CDR3: ASSIEQGFAYGYT
J: TRBJ2-7; V: TRBV5-1; CDR3: ATSKAGDYEQY
J: TRBJ2-2; V: TRBV7-3; CDR3: ASSGRDSYTGELF
J: TRBJ1-5; V: TRBV5-1; CDR3: ASSFDGRSNQPQH
J: TRBJ2-7; V: TRBV6-5; CDR3: ASSYANRGEQY
J: TRBJ1-1; V: TRBV2; CDR3: ASSRTGGNTEAF
J: TRBJ2-1; V: TRBV6-5; CDR3: ASSYLGVINNEQF
J: TRBJ2-3; V: TRBV19; CDR3: ASSDSATDTQY
J: TRBJ2-1; V: TRBV4-2; CDR3: ASSLYRLAEQF
J: TRBJ1-4; V: TRBV7-9; CDR3: ASSFEAATNEKLF
J: TRBJ2-6; V: TRBV19; CDR3: AASGSWSSGANVLT
J: TRBJ1-4; V: TRBV5-1; CDR3: ASSFEGSNEKLF
J: TRBJ1-1; V: TRBV7-2; CDR3: ASSPEGGTLNTEAF
J: TRBJ2-7; V: TRBV11-2; CDR3: ASSPNKDYEQY
J: TRBJ2-5; V: TRBV10-3; CDR3: AISGTQETQY
J: TRBJ1-2; V: TRBV5-4; CDR3: ASSFRTGPNYGYT
J: TRBJ1-5; V: TRBV28; CDR3: ASRAPSNQPQH
J: TRBJ1-2; V: TRBV28; CDR3: ASSLGDYGYT
J: TRBJ2-3; V: TRBV11-2; CDR3: ASSPTGPGTDTQY
J: TRBJ1-1; V: TRBV28; CDR3: ASASTPGGGTTEAF
J: TRBJ1-2; V: TRBV19; CDR3: ASSQGTGTNYGYT
J: TRBJ1-2; V: TRBV11-3; CDR3: ASSLSGTGTRGGYT
J: TRBJ2-2; V: TRBV18; CDR3: ASSPPGATGELF
J: .; V: TRBV9; CDR3: ASSETSVGYYEQY
J: TRBJ1-1; V: TRBV6-5; CDR3: ASRPRGAVYTEAF
J: TRBJ1-3; V: TRBV9; CDR3: ASSPAGTSGNTIY
J: TRBJ2-1; V: TRBV5-4; CDR3: ASSRGQISGRHNEQF
J: TRBJ1-5; V: TRBV27; CDR3: ASRTTGSNQPQH
J: TRBJ1-3; V: TRBV6-5; CDR3: ASSYSGQGRHTIY
J: TRBJ2-7; V: TRBV7-9; CDR3: ASSLRGRGGAGDHEQY
J: TRBJ2-5; V: TRBV5-1; CDR3: ASSFPEGVGETQY
J: TRBJ2-7; V: TRBV7-2; CDR3: ASSTGWEQY
J: TRBJ2-3; V: TRBV6-6; CDR3: ASRRVGRTDTQY
J: TRBJ1-3; V: TRBV6-1; CDR3: ASSLQGAVGNTIY
J: TRBJ1-3; V: TRBV5-4; CDR3: ASSPDRAGNTIY
J: TRBJ1-5; V: TRBV28; CDR3: ASSPGQARGPQH
J: TRBJ2-7; V: TRBV28; CDR3: ASSLWASGSLHEQY
J: TRBJ1-6; V: TRBV7-2; CDR3: ASSSFPGMDSPLH
J: TRBJ2-7; V: TRBV28; CDR3: ASSYRQGFLY
J: TRBJ2-3; V: TRBV28; CDR3: ATAFVSGTDTQY
J: TRBJ2-7; V: TRBV5-6; CDR3: ASSLGPESYEQY
J: TRBJ2-2; V: TRBV5-6; CDR3: ASSWGTGNTGELF
J: TRBJ2-2; V: TRBV12-5; CDR3: ASGPDSEELF
J: TRBJ1-1; V: TRBV28; CDR3: ASSRQGTAMAF
J: TRBJ1-1; V: TRBV5-1; CDR3: ASSFQGQNTEAF